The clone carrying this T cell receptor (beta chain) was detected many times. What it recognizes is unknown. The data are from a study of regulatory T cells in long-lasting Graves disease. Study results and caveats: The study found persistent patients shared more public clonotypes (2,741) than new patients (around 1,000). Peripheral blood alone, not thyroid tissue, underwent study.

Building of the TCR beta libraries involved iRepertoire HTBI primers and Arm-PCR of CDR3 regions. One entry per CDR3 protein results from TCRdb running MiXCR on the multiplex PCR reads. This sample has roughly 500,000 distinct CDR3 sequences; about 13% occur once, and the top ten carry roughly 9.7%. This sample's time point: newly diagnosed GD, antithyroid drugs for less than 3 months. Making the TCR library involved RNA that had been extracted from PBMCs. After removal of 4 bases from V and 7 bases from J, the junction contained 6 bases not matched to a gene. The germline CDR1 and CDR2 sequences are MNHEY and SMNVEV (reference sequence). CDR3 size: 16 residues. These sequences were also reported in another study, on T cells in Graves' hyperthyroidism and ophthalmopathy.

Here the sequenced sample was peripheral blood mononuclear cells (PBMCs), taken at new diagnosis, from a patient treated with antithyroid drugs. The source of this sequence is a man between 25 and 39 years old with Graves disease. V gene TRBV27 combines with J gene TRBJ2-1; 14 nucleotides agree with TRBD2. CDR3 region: CASSSLTSGRGNEQFF. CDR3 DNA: TGTGCCAGCAGTTCCCTGACTAGCGGGAGGGGAAATGAGCAGTTCTTC.